The 21 T cell receptor beta chains below were found in one sample sequenced in a study of shared clonotypes between healthy human individuals. The naive CD8 population came from CD45RO-negative cells selected for CCR7, without terminally differentiated effector memory CD45RA+ cells. Produced via immunoSEQ multiplex PCR; TCRdb's table is partial and in-frame only. The sample consists of roughly 2,000,000 clones, roughly 93% of them appearing once. Sequencing was done on a sample of naive CD8+ T cells from PBMCs. These TCRs come from a man between 18 and 29 years old in good health. Some clones in this sample may be carry-over from other donors' samples.

The rearrangement joins TRBV7-3 to TRBJ1-5; D unresolved. There are 13 residues in the CDR3. The V end lost 4 bases, the J end lost 7 bases, and 11 bases lay between the germline ends. Germline V gene sequence: CDR1 SGHTA, CDR2 FQGTGA. This chain's CDR3 is CASSSWPGQPQHF. The CDR3 region has the DNA TGTGCCAGCAGCTCGTGGCCGGGCCAGCCCCAGCATTTT.

The chain recombines TRBV28 with TRBJ2-1; D uncertain. The CDR3 extends over 14 amino acids. The germline V gene encodes CDR1 MDHEN and CDR2 SYDVKM. The germline V and J ends were trimmed by 5 bases and 3 bases, with 11 bases remaining between them. CDR3 coding DNA: TGTGCCAGCAGTGTGCACAGATTCTACAATGAGCAGTTCTTC. This translates into CASSVHRFYNEQFF.

The V and J genes are TRBV12-5 and TRBJ2-1; TRBD1 aligns across 10 bases. From germline, CDR1 is LGHNT and CDR2 FRNRAP. The CDR3 has 16 amino acids. V gave up 4 bases and J gave up 7 bases; unmatched junction bases: 10. CDR3 amino acids: CASGSGGQGPQNEQFF. For the CDR3, the DNA is TGTGCTAGTGGTTCGGGGGGACAGGGGCCTCAAAATGAGCAGTTCTTC.

The chain couples TRBV7-8 to TRBJ2-5; perhaps TRBD1 as D (6 bases). Germline lookup yields CDR1 SGHVS and CDR2 FQNEAQ. V was clipped by 5 bases and J by 2 bases, with 12 bases between them. The CDR3 loop spans 14 amino acids. DNA for the CDR3: TGTGCCAGCAGCCCGAGGACAGATCAAGAGACCCAGTACTTC. Protein: CASSPRTDQETQYF.

V is TRBV5-6 and J is TRBJ1-4; no definite D call. The CDR3 loop spans 13 amino acids. Germline CDR1 is SGHDT and CDR2 is YYEEEE. Trimming removed 4 bases at V and 7 bases at J, with 11 bases between. The CDR3 region has the DNA TGTGCCAGCAGCGTCGGGTTAGGTGAAAAACTGTTTTTT. Its translation is CASSVGLGEKLFF.

The chain recombines TRBV6-1 with TRBJ1-3; unclear D gene. The germline V gene has CDR1 MNHNS and CDR2 SASEGT. This CDR3 has 11 amino acids. Between the trimmed V and J ends, which lost 6 bases and 4 bases, there was a span of 4 bases. The DNA of the CDR3 is TGTGCCAGCAGCCAAGGAAACACCATATATTTT. This codes for CASSQGNTIYF.

V usage is TRBV27 and J usage is TRBJ2-2, with D perhaps TRBD1 (6 bases). The V end lost 5 bases, the J end lost 1 base, and 14 bases lay between the germline ends. CDR3 length: 16 amino acids. The germline V gene encodes CDR1 MNHEY and CDR2 SMNVEV (reference sequence). Here the CDR3 DNA reads TGTGCCAGCAGTCTCCTGACAGGCGAGAACACCGGGGAGCTGTTTTTT. Its protein is CASSLLTGENTGELFF.

The chain carries TRBV13 and TRBJ2-2, with 11 positions matching TRBD2. This CDR3 is built from 16 residues. Per germline, CDR1 PRHDT and CDR2 FYEKMQ (reference sequence). The junction had 4 bases not matched to a gene; V was cut back by 4 bases and J by 3 bases. CDR3 sequence reads: CASSSRTSGYTGELFF. CDR3 in DNA: TGTGCCAGCAGCTCGAGGACTAGCGGGTACACCGGGGAGCTGTTTTTT.

The rearrangement uses TRBV6-5 and TRBJ1-1; unclear D gene. CDR1 MNHEY and CDR2 SVGAGI come from the germline V gene. The V end was cut by 2 bases, the J end by 5 bases, with 12 bases between. The CDR3 spans 14 residues. The CDR3 reads CASSYRPLGTEAFF. The CDR3 DNA reads TGTGCCAGCAGTTACCGGCCCTTGGGTACTGAAGCTTTCTTT.

The chain combines TRBV9 with TRBJ2-1, with TRBD2 matching 11 bases. The J segment lost 1 base and the V segment lost 4 bases, leaving 7 bases of the junction unmatched. The CDR3 contains 17 residues. The V gene's germline CDR1 is SGDLS and CDR2 YYNGEE. The CDR3 bases are TGTGCCAGCAGCACTCGAGTAGCGGGAGGGTCCTACAATGAGCAGTTCTTC. Protein sequence: CASSTRVAGGSYNEQFF.

This chain uses TRBV19 with TRBJ2-1; D remains ambiguous. The V end lost 2 bases, the J end lost 6 bases, and 5 bases lay between the germline ends. Germline lookup yields CDR1 LNHDA and CDR2 SQIVND (reference sequence). The CDR3 consists of 12 residues. Here the CDR3 DNA reads TGTGCCAGTAGTATATTCCGCAATGAGCAGTTCTTC. It yields the protein CASSIFRNEQFF.

CDR3 in DNA: TGCGCCAGCAGCTTGACAGGTTCTGGCTACACCTTC. This encodes CASSLTGSGYTF. V usage is TRBV5-1 and J usage is TRBJ1-2; D is possibly TRBD1 (5 bases). Germline CDR1 and CDR2: SGHRS and YFSETQ. V shed 1 base and J shed 7 bases, with 8 bases lying between them. The CDR3 sequence is 12 residues long.

For the CDR3, the DNA is TGTGCCAGCAGTTTATCTGAGGGCATGAACACTGAAGCTTTCTTT. Encoded protein: CASSLSEGMNTEAFF. V usage is TRBV27 and J usage is TRBJ1-1; D is unclear. Germline V gene sequence: CDR1 MNHEY, CDR2 SMNVEV (reference sequence). Trimming removed 0 bases from V and 0 bases from J, with 8 bases in between. The CDR3 loop spans 15 amino acids.

CDR3 in amino acids: CASSSRTGGNEQFF. The DNA of the CDR3 is TGTGCCAGCAGTTCCCGGACAGGGGGCAATGAGCAGTTCTTC. The chain joins TRBV27 to TRBJ2-1; 10 positions agree with TRBD1. CDR3 length: 14 residues. Trimming cost V 4 bases and J 6 bases; bases outside gene matches: 3. Germline CDR1 is MNHEY and CDR2 is SMNVEV (reference sequence).

The CDR3 bases are TGTGCCAGCAGTGAACACAGGGAGGGATCCGGGGAGCTGTTTTTT. Translating gives CASSEHREGSGELFF. The chain uses TRBV2 and TRBJ2-2; tentative D call: TRBD2 (7 bases). Germline CDR1 SNHLY, CDR2 FYNNEI. The CDR3 consists of 15 residues. V was trimmed by 2 bases and J by 6 bases, leaving 13 bases between them.

The chain links TRBV4-1 to TRBJ2-5; D remains ambiguous. V lost 1 base to trimming and J lost 7 bases, with 13 bases between them. Germline values: CDR1 MGHRA, CDR2 YSYEKL. The CDR3 loop spans 14 amino acids. The CDR3 DNA sequence: TGCGCCAGCAGCCAAGCCCGTGGCGCTGGGACCCAGTACTTC. The encoded protein is CASSQARGAGTQYF.

Worth noting for this clone: The same CDR3 can be traced to other DNA sequences in this sample. The rearrangement links TRBV9 to TRBJ2-5, with D unresolved. V gave up 4 bases and J gave up 5 bases, with 9 bases separating them. This CDR3 spans 12 amino acids. Germline V gene lookup returns CDR1 SGDLS and CDR2 YYNGEE. The CDR3 loop reads CASSPLGETQYF. CDR3 in DNA: TGTGCCAGCAGCCCCCTGGGGGAGACCCAGTACTTC.

The chain has TRBV7-9 and TRBJ2-2; 11 bases fit TRBD2. Germline V CDR1 and CDR2: SEHNR, FQNEAQ (reference sequence). CDR3 length: 18 residues. V gave up 7 bases and J gave up 2 bases; unmatched junction bases: 12. The CDR3 is CASTGLAGGRGNTGELFF. CDR3 DNA sequence: TGTGCCAGCACCGGGCTAGCGGGAGGTAGAGGAAACACCGGGGAGCTGTTTTTT.

The gene calls are TRBV7-9 and TRBJ2-5; no reliable D call. Germline V CDR1 and CDR2: SEHNR, FQNEAQ (reference sequence). Trimming took off 8 bases at V and 4 bases at J, with 17 bases between the two ends. The CDR3 runs to 14 residues. The CDR3 DNA sequence: TGTGCCAGCTCCCGATCGAGCCCAACAGAGACCCAGTACTTC. This codes for CASSRSSPTETQYF.

The chain carries TRBV5-5 and TRBJ1-1; the match to TRBD1 covers 7 bases. CDR1 is SGHKS, CDR2 YYEKEE, per germline (reference sequence). The V and J ends lost 4 bases and 3 bases, in that order; junction bases with no gene match: 9. This CDR3 is built from 15 residues. The CDR3 coding sequence is TGTGCCAGCAGCCAGACAGGGCTCGTTGACACTGAAGCTTTCTTT. It yields the protein CASSQTGLVDTEAFF.

In the case of this clone: Distinct nucleotide sequences in the sample also encode this CDR3. The J gene is TRBJ1-5, the V gene TRBV28; 8 bases line up with TRBD1. Per the germline V gene, CDR1 is MDHEN and CDR2 is SYDVKM. The CDR3 consists of 14 residues. Trimming removed 5 bases from V and 7 bases from J; junction bases left unmatched: 7. CDR3 sequence: CASSLGTGGQPQHF. CDR3 bases: TGTGCCAGCAGTCTGGGGACAGGAGGCCAGCCCCAGCATTTT.